The 26 T cell receptor beta chains listed next were all sequenced from one sample in a study of shared clonotypes between healthy human individuals. Positively selected for CCR7, the CD45RO-negative cells used as naive CD8 cells excluded terminally differentiated effector memory CD45RA+ cells. Libraries were prepared by immunoSEQ multiplex PCR; TCRdb keeps only in-frame clonotypes and omits some of them. Of some 2,100,000 clones listed, about 92% are singletons. Sequenced material: naive CD8+ T cells from PBMCs. The receptors originated from a man younger than 35 in good health. Some clones in this sample may be carry-over from other donors' samples.

V is TRBV21-1 and J is TRBJ2-3. TRBV21-1 is annotated as a pseudogene. This CDR3 comprises 12 residues. CDR3 DNA: TGTGCCAGCAGCAAAGAAGGAGATACGCAGTATTTT. Protein product: CASSKEGDTQYF.

The chain carries TRBV5-1 and TRBJ1-1; no definite D call. Trimming removed 1 base from V and 0 bases from J, with 13 bases in between. CDR3 length: 16 residues. Germline V gene data show CDR1 as SGHRS and CDR2 as YFSETQ. CDR3 residues: CASSLSPPGMNTEAFF. Written as DNA, the CDR3 is TGCGCCAGCAGCTTGTCTCCCCCGGGAATGAACACTGAAGCTTTCTTT.

Comment on this clone: Other DNA sequences in the same sample also yield this CDR3. This chain uses TRBV28 with TRBJ2-7; D is ambiguous. V was cut by 5 bases and J by 4 bases, with 9 bases left in between. This CDR3 is 12 amino acids long. Germline V gives CDR1 MDHEN, CDR2 SYDVKM. The CDR3 protein is CASSPDGYEQYF. In DNA, the CDR3 is TGTGCCAGCAGTCCGGACGGGTACGAGCAGTACTTC. Full variable domain (remainder filled in from reference TRBV28 and TRBJ2-7): DVKVTQSSRYLVKRTGEKVFLECVQDMDHENMFWYRQDPGLGLRLIYFSYDVKMKEKGDIPEGYSVSREKKERFSLILESASTNQTSMYLCASSPDGYEQYFGPGTRLTVT.

Only one count was recorded for this clone. V is TRBV28 and J is TRBJ2-7, with a tentative D call TRBD1 (6 bases). This CDR3 region has 12 residues. The V end lost 6 bases, the J end lost 5 bases, and 11 bases lay between the germline ends. Germline values: CDR1 MDHEN, CDR2 SYDVKM. CDR3 in DNA: TGTGCCAGCAGCTCGGGGACAAACGAGCAGTACTTC. Translation: CASSSGTNEQYF.

The V gene is TRBV7-4, the J gene TRBJ2-5; 7 nucleotides match TRBD2. The J segment lost 5 bases and the V segment lost 5 bases, leaving 8 bases of the junction unmatched. The CDR3 contains 14 residues. Germline V gene data show CDR1 as SGHVT and CDR2 as SQSDAQ. For the CDR3, the DNA is TGTGCCAGCAGCGGGAGGGACCGGGAGGAGACCCAGTACTTC. It codes for CASSGRDREETQYF.

The chain has TRBV6-1 and TRBJ2-1, with 10 positions matching TRBD1. Germline CDR1 is MNHNS and CDR2 is SASEGT. The CDR3 runs 15 residues. The junction had 3 bases not matched to a gene; V was cut back by 2 bases and J by 5 bases. CDR3 residues: CASSEPGQGNNEQFF. CDR3 nucleotides: TGTGCCAGCAGTGAACCGGGACAGGGGAACAATGAGCAGTTCTTC.

The J gene is TRBJ2-7, the V gene TRBV9; D possibly corresponds to TRBD2 (7 bases). The CDR3 runs 13 residues. Deletions cut 0 bases from V and 7 bases from J, with 11 bases between. Germline-derived CDR1 and CDR2 are SGDLS and YYNGEE. The CDR3 reads CASSVAGGAEQYF. The CDR3 nucleotides read TGTGCCAGCAGCGTAGCTGGGGGGGCTGAGCAGTACTTC.

The chain joins TRBV2 to TRBJ1-2, with 8 positions matching TRBD1. The V gene's germline CDR1 is SNHLY and CDR2 FYNNEI. Trimming removed 5 bases from V and 3 bases from J; junction bases left unmatched: 8. The CDR3 consists of 15 residues. The CDR3 sequence: CASSPNRGEYYGYTF. DNA of the CDR3: TGTGCCAGCAGTCCAAACAGGGGGGAGTACTATGGCTACACCTTC.

The J gene is TRBJ2-7, the V gene TRBV9; a weak D match, TRBD2 (6 bases). The germline V and J ends were trimmed by 3 bases and 4 bases, with 14 bases remaining between them. The CDR3 is 14 residues long. Germline V gene data show CDR1 as SGDLS and CDR2 as YYNGEE. The CDR3 protein is CASSERLEGYEQYF. For the CDR3, the DNA is TGTGCCAGCAGCGAGAGACTAGAAGGGTACGAGCAGTACTTC. The whole variable domain, remainder taken from reference TRBV9 and TRBJ2-7, is DSGVTQTPKHLITATGQRVTLRCSPRSGDLSVYWYQQSLDQGLQFLIQYYNGEERAKGNILERFSAQQFPDLHSELNLSSLELGDSALYFCASSERLEGYEQYFGPGTRLTVT.

V and J are TRBV7-8 and TRBJ1-5; 9 bases map to TRBD1. The V segment lost 4 bases and the J segment 10 bases; nucleotides outside the gene matches: 8. Germline CDR1 and CDR2: SGHVS and FQNEAQ. This CDR3 contains 14 residues. This chain's CDR3 is CASSYGTGSPPQHF. DNA of the CDR3: TGTGCCAGCAGCTACGGGACAGGGAGCCCTCCCCAGCATTTT.

The CDR3 coding sequence is TGTGCCTCTTCCCCCCGCAGGGGTCCCTCCGAGCAGTACTTC. Protein sequence: CASSPRRGPSEQYF. This sequence joins TRBV7-8 and TRBJ2-7, with D perhaps matching TRBD1 (6 bases). This CDR3 region has 14 residues. Trimming took 11 bases from V and 6 from J, leaving 23 bases between them. CDR1 and CDR2 (germline): SGHVS, FQNEAQ. Full variable domain (rest looked up from reference TRBV7-8 and TRBJ2-7): GAGVSQSPRYKVAKRGQDVALRCDPISGHVSLFWYQQALGQGPEFLTYFQNEAQLDKSGLPSDRFFAERPEGSVSTLKIQRTQQEDSAVYLCASSPRRGPSEQYFGPGTRLTVT.

This chain links TRBV6-1 with TRBJ2-5, with 9 bases aligning to TRBD2. V trimming: 8 bases; J trimming: 3 bases; junction bases outside the gene matches: 7. CDR3 length: 14 residues. Germline V CDR1 and CDR2: MNHNS, SASEGT. The CDR3 bases are TGTGCCAGCGGGGGACTAGCAGAAGAAGAGACCCAGTACTTC. Amino acids: CASGGLAEEETQYF.

The rearrangement links TRBV9 to TRBJ1-4, with 9 bases lining up with TRBD1. With 7 bases clipped from V and 5 bases from J, the junction kept 3 bases outside the gene matches. Germline CDR1 SGDLS, CDR2 YYNGEE. The CDR3 has 13 amino acids. CDR3 nucleotides: TGTGCCAGCTCGGGACAGGGAAATGAAAAACTGTTTTTT. Protein product: CASSGQGNEKLFF.

The chain combines TRBV19 with TRBJ2-1; perhaps TRBD2 as D (5 bases). Germline assignment: CDR1 LNHDA and CDR2 SQIVND (reference sequence). The CDR3 is 15 residues long. Trimming pared 1 base from V and 9 bases from J, leaving 16 bases between. CDR3 sequence (DNA): TGTGCCAGTAGTATAGTCAGCGGAATCGTGGGTGAGCAGTTCTTC. Translation gives CASSIVSGIVGEQFF.

Of note for this clone: Additional DNA sequences in this sample encode the identical CDR3. Here the CDR3 reads CSVPGGSYNEQFF. The CDR3 DNA is TGCAGCGTGCCGGGAGGCTCCTACAATGAGCAGTTCTTC. The chain carries TRBV29-1 and TRBJ2-1, with TRBD2 identical over 7 bases. CDR1 is SQVTM, CDR2 ANQGSEA, per germline. J was trimmed by 0 bases and V by 6 bases; bases with no gene match: 2. This CDR3 spans 13 amino acids.

In DNA, the CDR3 is TGTGCCAGCAACACAGGGGGTAGGAGCCAGCCCCAGCATTTT. Amino acids: CASNTGGRSQPQHF. The V gene is TRBV27, the J gene TRBJ1-5; 8 bases match TRBD1. CDR1 and CDR2 from the germline V gene are MNHEY and SMNVEV (reference sequence). The CDR3 has 14 amino acids. After removal of 7 bases from V and 7 bases from J, the junction contained 9 bases not matched to a gene.

The chain couples TRBV7-9 to TRBJ2-7, with 13 bases matching TRBD2. The CDR3 consists of 16 residues. V lost 4 bases to trimming and J lost 5 bases; unmatched junction nucleotides: 8. CDR1 is SEHNR and CDR2 is FQNEAQ in the germline V gene (reference sequence). The CDR3 loop is CASSSKLAGGPHEQYF. CDR3 nucleotide sequence: TGTGCCAGCAGCTCGAAACTAGCGGGAGGGCCCCACGAGCAGTACTTC.

With regard to this clone: Within the sample, other DNA sequences also encode this same CDR3. The chain combines TRBV9 with TRBJ2-5, with TRBD2 matching 7 bases. CDR1 is SGDLS and CDR2 is YYNGEE in the germline V gene. The CDR3 contains 14 residues. Unmatched junction bases numbered 3, after V lost 2 bases and J lost 2 bases. CDR3 sequence (DNA): TGTGCCAGCAGCGTCGCCGGGGGGCAAGAGACCCAGTACTTC. It is translated as CASSVAGGQETQYF.

With respect to this clone: A far larger clone is one nucleotide away, so this likely arose from a read error. Other DNA sequences of this sample code for an identical CDR3. The gene calls are TRBV7-9 and TRBJ2-7; D gene uncertain. Trimming pared 5 bases from V and 3 bases from J, leaving 8 bases between. The CDR3 runs to 12 residues. Per germline, CDR1 SEHNR and CDR2 FQNEAQ (reference sequence). The DNA of the CDR3 is TGTGCCAGCAGCCCCCGAGGCTACGAGCAGTACTTC. The encoded protein is CASSPRGYEQYF.

The genes are TRBV28 and TRBJ1-5; 9 bases line up with TRBD1. Germline V gene data show CDR1 as MDHEN and CDR2 as SYDVKM. V lost 6 bases, J lost 4 bases, and 7 bases stayed unmatched. The CDR3 loop spans 15 amino acids. CDR3 sequence (DNA): TGTGCCAGCAGACCGCCGGGACAGGGAAATCAGCCCCAGCATTTT. This codes for CASRPPGQGNQPQHF.

This chain joins TRBV15 and TRBJ1-2; D call uncertain. The CDR3 is 12 residues long. CDR1 is LNHNV, CDR2 YYDKDF, per germline (reference sequence). The germline V and J ends were trimmed by 8 bases and 2 bases, with 9 bases remaining between them. This chain's CDR3 is CATGVPNYGYTF. The CDR3 DNA reads TGTGCCACCGGGGTCCCAAACTATGGCTACACCTTC.

This CDR3 reads CASSLAGNYNEQFF. The CDR3 DNA is TGTGCCAGCAGCTTAGCCGGGAATTACAATGAGCAGTTCTTC. This rearrangement joins TRBV7-2 to TRBJ2-1; tentatively, D is TRBD2 (5 bases). The length of the CDR3 is 14 residues. The V end was cut by 0 bases, the J end by 4 bases, with 7 bases between. CDR1 and CDR2 from the germline V gene are SGHTA and FQGNSA.

The chain is built from TRBV5-6 and TRBJ2-7; tentatively, D is TRBD2 (5 bases). The CDR3 has 14 residues. V lost 1 base, J lost 2 bases, and 10 bases lay in between. Germline V gene data show CDR1 as SGHDT and CDR2 as YYEEEE. CDR3 nucleotides: TGTGCCAGCAGCTTGTATACCGGGGCCTACGAGCAGTACTTC. Its protein is CASSLYTGAYEQYF.

V usage is TRBV6-5 and J usage is TRBJ1-2; D is ambiguous. CDR3 size: 11 residues. The V end was cut by 8 bases, the J end by 4 bases, with 8 bases between. CDR1 is MNHEY and CDR2 is SVGAGI in the germline V gene. The CDR3 nucleotides read TGTGCCAGCGGAGAACTCTATGGCTACACCTTC. This sequence encodes CASGELYGYTF.

This clone was recorded once. V is TRBV7-9 and J is TRBJ1-2; D remains ambiguous. The CDR3 consists of 15 residues. Germline CDR1 and CDR2: SEHNR and FQNEAQ (reference sequence). The ends were cut back, 2 bases at V and 8 bases at J, with 18 bases in the middle. CDR3 sequence (DNA): TGTGCCAGCAGCTTAAGGGATTTAGGCAACTGGGGCTACACCTTC. Residues: CASSLRDLGNWGYTF.

The chain employs TRBV7-9 and TRBJ1-4, with a weak D call TRBD1 (5 bases). The CDR3 is made up of 14 amino acids. CDR1 SEHNR and CDR2 FQNEAQ come from the germline V gene (reference sequence). V dropped 3 bases and J dropped 6 bases, with 11 bases sitting between them. The CDR3 DNA follows: TGTGCCAGCAGCTTCCCGGGGGACTATGAAAAACTGTTTTTT. As protein: CASSFPGDYEKLFF.